Below, one T cell receptor (beta chain) is given with its context. Antigen unknown. The data originate from a study of T cells expressing NK-cell markers. This CDR3 is 14 amino acids long. Germline-derived CDR1 and CDR2 are SGHRS and YFSETQ. Reprocessing the 5' RACE reads, TCRdb reports a single entry for every CDR3 protein and omits DNA. The table lists 300,000 to 500,000 distinct CDR3 sequences, with about 11% in the top ten. Study-wide results and caveats: In a group of about six donors, dominant NKG2C+ clonotypes represented 1.0-7.0% of CD8+ T cells.

The clonotype was recovered from a woman in her 50s in good health. J is TRBJ2-1 and V is TRBV5-1. Sequencing was done on a sample of blood T cells: a sorted CD56 or NKG2C T cell subset, CD4+ or CD8+ T cells, or bulk PBMC T cells (not recorded which). The CDR3 is CASSFIAGTMTQFF.